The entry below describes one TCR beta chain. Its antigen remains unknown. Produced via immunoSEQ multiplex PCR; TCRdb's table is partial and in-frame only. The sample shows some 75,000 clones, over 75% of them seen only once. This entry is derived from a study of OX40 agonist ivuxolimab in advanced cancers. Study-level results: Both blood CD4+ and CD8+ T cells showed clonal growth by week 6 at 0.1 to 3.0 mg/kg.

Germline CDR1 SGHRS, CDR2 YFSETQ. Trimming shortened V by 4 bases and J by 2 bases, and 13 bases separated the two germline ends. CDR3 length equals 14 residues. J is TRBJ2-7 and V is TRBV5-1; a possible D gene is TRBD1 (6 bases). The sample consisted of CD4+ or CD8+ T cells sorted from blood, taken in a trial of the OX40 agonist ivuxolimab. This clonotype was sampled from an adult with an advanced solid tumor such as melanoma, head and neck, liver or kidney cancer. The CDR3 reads CASSNGQPAYEQYF. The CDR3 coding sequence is TGCGCCAGCAGCAATGGACAGCCAGCCTACGAGCAGTACTTC. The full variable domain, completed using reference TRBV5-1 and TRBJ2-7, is KAGVTQTPRYLIKTRGQQVTLSCSPISGHRSVSWYQQTPGQGLQFLFEYFSETQRNKGNFPGRFSGRQFSNSRSEMNVSTLELGDSALYLCASSNGQPAYEQYFGPGTRLTVT.